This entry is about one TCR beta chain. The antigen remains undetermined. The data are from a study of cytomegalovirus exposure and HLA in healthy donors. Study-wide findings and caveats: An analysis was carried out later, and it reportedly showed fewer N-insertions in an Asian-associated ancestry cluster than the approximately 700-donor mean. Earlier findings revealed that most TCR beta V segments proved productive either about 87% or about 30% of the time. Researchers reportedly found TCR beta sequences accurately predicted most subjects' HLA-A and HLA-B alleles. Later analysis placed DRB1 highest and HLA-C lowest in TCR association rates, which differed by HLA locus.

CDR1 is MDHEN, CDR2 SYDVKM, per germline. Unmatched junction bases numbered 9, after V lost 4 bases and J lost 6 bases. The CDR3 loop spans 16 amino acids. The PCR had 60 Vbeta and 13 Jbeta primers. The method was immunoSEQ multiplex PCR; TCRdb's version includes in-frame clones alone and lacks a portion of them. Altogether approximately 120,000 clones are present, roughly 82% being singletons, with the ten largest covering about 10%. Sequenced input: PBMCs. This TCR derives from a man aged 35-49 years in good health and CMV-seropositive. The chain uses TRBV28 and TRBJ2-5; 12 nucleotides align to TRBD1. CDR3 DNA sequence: TGTGCCAGCAGTTCGCCCGGGACAGGGGGCAGGAAGACCCAGTACTTC. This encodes CASSSPGTGGRKTQYF. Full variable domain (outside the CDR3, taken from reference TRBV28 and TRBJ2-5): DVKVTQSSRYLVKRTGEKVFLECVQDMDHENMFWYRQDPGLGLRLIYFSYDVKMKEKGDIPEGYSVSREKKERFSLILESASTNQTSMYLCASSSPGTGGRKTQYFGPGTRLLVL.